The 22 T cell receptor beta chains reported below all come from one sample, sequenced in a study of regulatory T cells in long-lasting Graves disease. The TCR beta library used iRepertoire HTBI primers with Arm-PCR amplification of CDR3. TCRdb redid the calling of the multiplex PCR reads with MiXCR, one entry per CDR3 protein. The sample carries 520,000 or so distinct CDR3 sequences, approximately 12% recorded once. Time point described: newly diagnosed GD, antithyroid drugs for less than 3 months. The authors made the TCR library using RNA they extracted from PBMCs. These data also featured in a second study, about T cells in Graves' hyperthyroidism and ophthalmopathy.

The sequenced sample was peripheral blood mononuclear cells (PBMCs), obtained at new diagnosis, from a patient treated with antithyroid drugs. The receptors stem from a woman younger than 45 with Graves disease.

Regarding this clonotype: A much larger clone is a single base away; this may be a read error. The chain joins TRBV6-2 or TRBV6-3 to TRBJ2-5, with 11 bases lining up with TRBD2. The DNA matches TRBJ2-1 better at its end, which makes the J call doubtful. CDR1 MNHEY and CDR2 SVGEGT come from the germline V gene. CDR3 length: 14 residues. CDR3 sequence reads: CASSRSGRAETQFF. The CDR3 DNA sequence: TGTGCCAGCAGTCGTAGCGGGAGGGCGGAGACCCAGTTCTTC.

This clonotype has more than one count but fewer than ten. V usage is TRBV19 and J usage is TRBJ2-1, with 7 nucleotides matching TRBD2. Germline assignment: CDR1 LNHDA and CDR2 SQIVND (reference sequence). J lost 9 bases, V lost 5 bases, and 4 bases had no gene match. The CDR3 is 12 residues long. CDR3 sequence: CASSYSSGEQFF. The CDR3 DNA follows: TGTGCCAGTAGTTACTCTAGCGGTGAGCAGTTCTTC.

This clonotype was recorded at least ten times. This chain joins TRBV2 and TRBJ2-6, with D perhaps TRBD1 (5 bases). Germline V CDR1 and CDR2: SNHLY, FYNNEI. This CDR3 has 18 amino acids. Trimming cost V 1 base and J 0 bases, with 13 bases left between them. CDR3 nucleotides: TGTGCCAGCAGTGAAGGGACACCTAGAAGCTCTGGGGCCAACGTCCTGACTTTC. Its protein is CASSEGTPRSSGANVLTF. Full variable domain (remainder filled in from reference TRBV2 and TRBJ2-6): EPEVTQTPSHQVTQMGQEVILRCVPISNHLYFYWYRQILGQKVEFLVSFYNNEISEKSEIFDDQFSVERPDGSNFTLKIRSTKLEDSAMYFCASSEGTPRSSGANVLTFGAGSRLTVL.

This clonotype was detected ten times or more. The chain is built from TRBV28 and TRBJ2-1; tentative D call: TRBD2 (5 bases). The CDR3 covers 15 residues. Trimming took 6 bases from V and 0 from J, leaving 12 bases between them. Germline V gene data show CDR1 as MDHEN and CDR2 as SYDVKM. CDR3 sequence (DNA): TGTGCCAGCAGGCGGACTGCGAGCTCCTACAATGAGCAGTTCTTC. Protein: CASRRTASSYNEQFF. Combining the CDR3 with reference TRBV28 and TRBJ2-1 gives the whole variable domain DVKVTQSSRYLVKRTGEKVFLECVQDMDHENMFWYRQDPGLGLRLIYFSYDVKMKEKGDIPEGYSVSREKKERFSLILESASTNQTSMYLCASRRTASSYNEQFFGPGTRLTVL.

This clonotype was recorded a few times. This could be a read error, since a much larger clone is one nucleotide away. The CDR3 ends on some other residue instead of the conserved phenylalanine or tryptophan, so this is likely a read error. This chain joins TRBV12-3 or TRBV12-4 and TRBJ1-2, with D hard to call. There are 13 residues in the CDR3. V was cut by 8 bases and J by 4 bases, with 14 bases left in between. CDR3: CASPDPEGYGYTL. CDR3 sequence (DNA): TGTGCCAGCCCGGACCCAGAAGGCTATGGCTACACCCTC.

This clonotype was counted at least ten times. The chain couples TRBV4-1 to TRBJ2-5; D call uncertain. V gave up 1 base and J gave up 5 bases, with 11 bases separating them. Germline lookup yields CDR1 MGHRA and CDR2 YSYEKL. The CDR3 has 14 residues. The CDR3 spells CASSQVGSQETQYF. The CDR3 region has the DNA TGCGCCAGCAGCCAAGTCGGTAGCCAGGAGACCCAGTACTTC.

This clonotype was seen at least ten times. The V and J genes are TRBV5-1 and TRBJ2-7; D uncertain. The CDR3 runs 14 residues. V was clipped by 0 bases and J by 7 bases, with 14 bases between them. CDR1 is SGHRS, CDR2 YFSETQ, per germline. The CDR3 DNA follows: TGCGCCAGCAGCTTGGACAGCCAGTACGAGGAGCAGTACTTC. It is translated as CASSLDSQYEEQYF.

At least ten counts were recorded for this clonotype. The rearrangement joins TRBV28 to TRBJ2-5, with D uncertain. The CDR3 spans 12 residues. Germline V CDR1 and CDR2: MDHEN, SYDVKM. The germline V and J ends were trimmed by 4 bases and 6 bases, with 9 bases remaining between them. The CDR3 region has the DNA TGTGCCAGCAGTTCCCCGACCCAGACCCAGTACTTC. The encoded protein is CASSSPTQTQYF.

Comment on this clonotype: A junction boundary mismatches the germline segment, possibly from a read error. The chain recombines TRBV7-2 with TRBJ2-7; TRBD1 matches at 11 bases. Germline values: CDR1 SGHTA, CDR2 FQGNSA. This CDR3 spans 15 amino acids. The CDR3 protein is CASSWGTGGGDEQYF. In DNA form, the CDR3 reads TGCGCCAGCAGCTGGGGGACAGGGGGGGGTGACGAGCAGTACTTC.

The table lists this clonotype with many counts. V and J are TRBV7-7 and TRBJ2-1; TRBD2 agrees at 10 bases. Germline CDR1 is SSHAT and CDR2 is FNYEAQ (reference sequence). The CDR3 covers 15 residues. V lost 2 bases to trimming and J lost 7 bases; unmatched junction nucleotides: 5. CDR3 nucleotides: TGTGCCAGCAGCTTATCTAGCGGGAGTACGAATGAGCAGTTCTTC. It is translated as CASSLSSGSTNEQFF.

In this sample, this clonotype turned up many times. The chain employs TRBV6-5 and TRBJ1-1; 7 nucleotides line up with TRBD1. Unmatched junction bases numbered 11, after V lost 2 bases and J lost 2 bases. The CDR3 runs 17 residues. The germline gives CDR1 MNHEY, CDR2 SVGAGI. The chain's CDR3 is CASSYTGLGQTNTEAFF. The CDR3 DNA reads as TGTGCCAGCAGTTACACGGGATTGGGACAGACCAACACTGAAGCTTTCTTT.

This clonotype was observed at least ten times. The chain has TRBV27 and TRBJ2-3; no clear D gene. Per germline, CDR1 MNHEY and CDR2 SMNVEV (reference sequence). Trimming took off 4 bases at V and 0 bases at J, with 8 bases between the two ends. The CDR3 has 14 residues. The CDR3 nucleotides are TGTGCCAGCAGTTGGACGGCTAGCACAGATACGCAGTATTTT. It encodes CASSWTASTDTQYF.

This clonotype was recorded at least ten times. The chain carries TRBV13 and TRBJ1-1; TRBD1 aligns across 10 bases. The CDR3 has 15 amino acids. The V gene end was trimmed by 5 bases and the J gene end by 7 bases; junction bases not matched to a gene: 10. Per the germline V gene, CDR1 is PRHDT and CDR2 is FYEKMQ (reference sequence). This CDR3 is CASSTRQGAPIEAFF. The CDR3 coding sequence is TGTGCCAGCAGCACAAGACAGGGGGCCCCTATTGAAGCTTTCTTT.

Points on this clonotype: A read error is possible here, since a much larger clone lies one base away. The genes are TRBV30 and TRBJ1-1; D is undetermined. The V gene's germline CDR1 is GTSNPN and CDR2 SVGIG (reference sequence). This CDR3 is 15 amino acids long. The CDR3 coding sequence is TGTGCCTGGAACTTCTTGGTGGGCGGGAACACTGATGCTTTCTTT. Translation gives CAWNFLVGGNTDAFF. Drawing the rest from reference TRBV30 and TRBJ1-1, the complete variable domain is SQTIHQWPATLVQPVGSPLSLECTVEGTSNPNLYWYRQAAGRGLQLLFYSVGIGQISSEVPQNLSASRPQDRQFILSSKKLLLSDSGFYLCAWNFLVGGNTDAFFGQGTRLTVV.

The CDR3 reads CASSLDLTATDTQYF. CDR3 DNA: TGTGCCAGCAGCTTAGATCTAACCGCCACAGATACGCAGTATTTT. The chain uses TRBV11-2 and TRBJ2-3; D is undetermined. The CDR3 consists of 15 residues. Germline CDR1 is SGHAT and CDR2 is FQNNGV. V was clipped by 0 bases and J by 2 bases, with 9 bases between them.

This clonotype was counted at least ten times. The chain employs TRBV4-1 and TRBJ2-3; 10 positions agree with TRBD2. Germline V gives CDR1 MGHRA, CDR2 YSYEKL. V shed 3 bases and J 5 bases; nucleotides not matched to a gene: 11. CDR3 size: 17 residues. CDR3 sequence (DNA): TGCGCCAGCAGCCAGTGGGGGACTAGCGATAGAATAGATACGCAGTATTTT. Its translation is CASSQWGTSDRIDTQYF.

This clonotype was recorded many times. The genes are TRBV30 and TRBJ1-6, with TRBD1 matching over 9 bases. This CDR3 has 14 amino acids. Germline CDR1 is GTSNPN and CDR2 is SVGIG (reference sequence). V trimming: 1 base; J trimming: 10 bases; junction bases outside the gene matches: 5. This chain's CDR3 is CAWSEGQGRSPLHF. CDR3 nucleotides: TGTGCCTGGAGTGAAGGACAGGGGAGGTCACCCCTCCACTTT.

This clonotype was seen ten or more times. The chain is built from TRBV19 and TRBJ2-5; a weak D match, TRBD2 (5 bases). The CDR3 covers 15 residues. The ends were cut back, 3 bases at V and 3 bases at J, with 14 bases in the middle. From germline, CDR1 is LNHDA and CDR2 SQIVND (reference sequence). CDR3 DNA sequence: TGTGCCAGTAGTATTGGACTTGGGCGGGAAGAGACCCAGTACTTC. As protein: CASSIGLGREETQYF.

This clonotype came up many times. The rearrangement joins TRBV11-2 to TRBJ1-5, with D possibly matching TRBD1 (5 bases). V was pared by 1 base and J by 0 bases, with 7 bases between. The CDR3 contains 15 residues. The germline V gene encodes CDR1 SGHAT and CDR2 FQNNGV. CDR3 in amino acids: CASSLGGFSNQPQHF. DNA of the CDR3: TGTGCCAGCAGCTTAGGGGGGTTTAGCAATCAGCCCCAGCATTTT.

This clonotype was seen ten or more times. CDR3 sequence: CASKGLDFSPLHF. Here the CDR3 DNA reads TGTGCCAGCAAAGGACTGGACTTTTCACCCCTCCACTTT. V and J are TRBV6-1 and TRBJ1-6; no clear D. The CDR3 runs to 13 residues. V lost 7 bases, J lost 9 bases, and 13 bases lay in between. Germline V gene sequence: CDR1 MNHNS, CDR2 SASEGT.

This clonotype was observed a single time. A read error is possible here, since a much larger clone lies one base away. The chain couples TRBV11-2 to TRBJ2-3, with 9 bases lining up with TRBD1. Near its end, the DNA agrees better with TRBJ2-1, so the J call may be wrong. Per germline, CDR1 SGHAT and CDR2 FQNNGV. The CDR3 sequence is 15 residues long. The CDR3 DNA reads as TGTGCCAGCAGCCTCGACAGGGGGGGATCGGACGAGCAGTTCTTC. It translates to CASSLDRGGSDEQFF.

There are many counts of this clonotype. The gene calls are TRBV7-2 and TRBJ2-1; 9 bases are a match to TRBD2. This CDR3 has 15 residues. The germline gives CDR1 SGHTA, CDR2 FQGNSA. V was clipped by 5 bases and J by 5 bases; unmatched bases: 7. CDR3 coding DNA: TGTGCCAGCAGCCCTAGCGGGAAGAGGAACAATGAGCAGTTCTTC. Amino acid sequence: CASSPSGKRNNEQFF.